The 5 T cell receptor beta chains listed next were all sequenced from one sample in a study of vaccination and CD4 T cells after COVID-19. No cognate antigen is known for these TCRs. CD4+ T cells that had been cultured provided DNA sequenced with the Oncomine TCR Beta short-read assay. TCRdb redid the calling of the PCR reads with MiXCR, one entry per CDR3 protein. The repertoire holds approximately 8,300 distinct CDR3 sequences, around 66% seen once, with over 15% in the top ten. The treatment: approximately 10-day PBMC culture with coronavirus spike peptide pools or control peptides (ViraFEST assay). The sequences come from cultured CD4+ T cells from blood, collected after SARS-CoV-2 vaccination. The source is a human donor with COVID-19.

This clonotype was observed a handful of times. V is TRBV6-5 and J is TRBJ2-5; D not resolved. CDR1 is MNHEY and CDR2 is SVGAGI in the germline V gene. V was cut by 3 bases and J by 4 bases, with 6 bases left in between. The CDR3 has 12 amino acids. CDR3 DNA sequence: TGTGCCAGCAGTTATAACCGAGAGACCCAGTACTTC. This encodes CASSYNRETQYF.

The V call is TRBV5-1, the J call TRBJ2-7, with 7 positions matching TRBD2. J gave up 4 bases and V 4 bases, and 14 bases lay outside the gene matches. Germline lookup yields CDR1 SGHRS and CDR2 YFSETQ. This CDR3 region has 16 residues. CDR3: CASSLWGGSGEYEQYF. CDR3 DNA sequence: TGCGCCAGCAGCCTATGGGGGGGGAGCGGGGAATACGAGCAGTACTTC.

The V gene is TRBV27, the J gene TRBJ2-5; D unresolved. Germline V gene data show CDR1 as MNHEY and CDR2 as SMNVEV (reference sequence). V was pared by 6 bases and J by 2 bases, with 16 bases between. This CDR3 has 15 residues. The CDR3 is CASSSDHLGQETQYF. CDR3 bases: TGTGCCAGCAGCTCCGACCATCTCGGGCAAGAGACCCAGTACTTC.

In this sample, this clonotype turned up once. CDR3 DNA: TGCAGTGCTACCGGTGTACCCGAGTCGGTAAACATTCAGTACTTC. It translates to CSATGVPESVNIQYF. V gene TRBV20-1 combines with J gene TRBJ2-4; no definite D call. CDR1 is DFQATT, CDR2 SNEGSKA, per germline (reference sequence). Trimming pared 4 bases from V and 6 bases from J, leaving 19 bases between. The length of the CDR3 is 15 residues.

This clonotype was counted only a few times. The J gene is TRBJ2-1, the V gene TRBV6-1; 10 bases align to TRBD2. The CDR3 runs 14 residues. J gave up 6 bases and V 7 bases, and 6 bases lay outside the gene matches. CDR1 is MNHNS and CDR2 is SASEGT in the germline V gene. The CDR3 sequence is CASTTGLASNEQFF. The CDR3 coding sequence is TGTGCCAGCACTACGGGACTAGCGTCCAATGAGCAGTTCTTC.